The 32 T cell receptor beta chains listed next were all sequenced from one sample in a study of OX40 agonist ivuxolimab in advanced cancers. Repertoires were generated with immunoSEQ multiplex PCR, while TCRdb's copy carries only in-frame clones and drops some. There are over 95,000 clones in the sample; roughly 83% occur only once, and over 1.1% lies in the top ten. Material: CD4+ or CD8+ T cells sorted from blood, obtained in a trial of the OX40 agonist ivuxolimab. These receptor sequences come from an adult with an advanced solid tumor such as melanoma, head and neck, liver or kidney cancer.

V and J are TRBV28 and TRBJ1-2, with D hard to call. The CDR3 is made up of 13 amino acids. Germline-derived CDR1 and CDR2 are MDHEN and SYDVKM. Between the trimmed V and J ends, which lost 4 bases and 2 bases, there was a span of 8 bases. CDR3 protein: CASSSGSNYGYTF. Here the CDR3 DNA reads TGTGCCAGCAGTTCGGGCTCAAACTATGGCTACACCTTC.

This clone is a singleton in its sample. The chain uses TRBV7-2 and TRBJ1-1, with 7 bases aligning to TRBD1. The germline gives CDR1 SGHTA, CDR2 FQGNSA. The CDR3 spans 15 residues. V was clipped by 5 bases and J by 12 bases; unmatched bases: 18. The CDR3 DNA sequence: TGTGCCAGCAGCACAAGGACAGGAGGGGAGAGGACCACTTTCTTT. Its protein is CASSTRTGGERTTFF. The full variable domain, its missing parts supplied by reference TRBV7-2 and TRBJ1-1, is GAGVSQSPSNKVTEKGKDVELRCDPISGHTALYWYRQSLGQGLEFLIYFQGNSAPDKSGLPSDRFSAERTGGSVSTLTIQRTQQEDSAVYLCASSTRTGGERTTFFGQGTRLTVV.

This sequence joins TRBV6-5 and TRBJ1-2, with D perhaps matching TRBD1 (6 bases). The germline V gene encodes CDR1 MNHEY and CDR2 SVGAGI. Trimming left V 7 bases short and J 9 bases short, with 15 bases between. The CDR3 has 12 amino acids. The CDR3 DNA is TGTGCCAGCACCGTGGGGGCGCGGAGCTACACCTTC. This sequence encodes CASTVGARSYTF.

This chain connects TRBV7-6 to TRBJ2-1; 7 nucleotides align to TRBD2. The CDR3 has 18 residues. The germline CDR1 and CDR2 sequences are SGHVS and FNYEAQ. J gave up 5 bases and V 1 base, and 14 bases lay outside the gene matches. This CDR3 reads CASSLGLAVTKGNNEQFF. The CDR3 DNA is TGTGCCAGCAGCTTAGGGCTAGCGGTAACGAAAGGTAACAATGAGCAGTTCTTC.

This clone has a single count. The rearrangement links TRBV18 to TRBJ2-6; 7 bases agree with TRBD1. Germline V gene lookup returns CDR1 KGHSH and CDR2 LQKENI. Trimming removed 4 bases from V and 0 bases from J; junction bases left unmatched: 3. The CDR3 consists of 16 residues. This CDR3 is CASSRQGVSGANVLTF. The CDR3 coding sequence is TGTGCCAGCTCACGACAGGGCGTCTCTGGGGCCAACGTCCTGACTTTC.

This chain uses TRBV18 with TRBJ1-1; weak D call: TRBD1 (5 bases). Trimming stripped 4 bases from V and 0 bases from J, with 18 bases between. The CDR3 is 17 amino acids. Germline V gene data show CDR1 as KGHSH and CDR2 as LQKENI. CDR3 amino acids: CASSLYGGLSMNTEAFF. As DNA, the CDR3 is TGTGCCAGCTCACTATATGGGGGGTTGAGTATGAACACTGAAGCTTTCTTT.

This sequence joins TRBV19 and TRBJ1-5, with TRBD1 as a possible D gene (5 bases). CDR1 is LNHDA and CDR2 is SQIVND in the germline V gene (reference sequence). The V gene lost 3 bases and the J gene lost 6 bases, with 15 bases spanning the gap. The CDR3 length is 15 residues. For the CDR3, the DNA is TGTGCCAGTAGTATGGGGGTGGGGGTAAGTCAGCCCCAGCATTTT. Amino acids: CASSMGVGVSQPQHF.

In its sample, this clone was seen a few times. The gene calls are TRBV6-5 and TRBJ1-2, with 7 nucleotides matching TRBD1. Looked up from germline, CDR1 is MNHEY and CDR2 is SVGAGI. This CDR3 has 13 residues. V was clipped by 6 bases and J by 11 bases; unmatched bases: 12. CDR3 nucleotides: TGTGCCAGCAGGGGGCCGGGACAGAACGTTTACACCTTC. Amino acid sequence: CASRGPGQNVYTF.

This chain uses TRBV9 with TRBJ1-5, with D unresolved. Germline loops: CDR1 SGDLS, CDR2 YYNGEE. The CDR3 has 15 residues. The V end was cut by 0 bases, the J end by 2 bases, with 9 bases between. CDR3 in amino acids: CASSVGPDRNQPQHF. Written as DNA, the CDR3 is TGTGCCAGCAGCGTAGGACCAGATCGCAATCAGCCCCAGCATTTT.

The V call is TRBV29-1, the J call TRBJ1-4; the match to TRBD1 covers 9 bases. Per germline, CDR1 SQVTM and CDR2 ANQGSEA. This CDR3 is 14 amino acids long. Losses at the gene ends were 6 bases for V and 7 bases for J; bases not matched to a gene: 9. CDR3 sequence (DNA): TGCAGCGTCGAACCGGGACAGGGTGGTGAAAAACTGTTTTTT. This encodes CSVEPGQGGEKLFF.

This chain links TRBV18 with TRBJ1-6; 9 nucleotides align to TRBD1. The germline V gene encodes CDR1 KGHSH and CDR2 LQKENI. After removal of 5 bases from V and 8 bases from J, the junction contained 1 base not matched to a gene. This CDR3 has 13 residues. DNA of the CDR3: TGTGCCAGCTCAACAGGGGGCGATTCACCCCTCCACTTT. Protein: CASSTGGDSPLHF.

The chain joins TRBV5-1 to TRBJ1-6, with a weak D call TRBD1 (5 bases). The CDR3 is made up of 17 amino acids. V lost 3 bases and J lost 7, with 20 bases in between. Germline CDR1 reads SGHRS; CDR2 reads YFSETQ. CDR3: CASSSIPGRSSNSPLHF. CDR3 coding DNA: TGCGCCAGCAGCTCGATACCGGGACGATCTAGCAATTCACCCCTCCACTTT.

The chain couples TRBV11-1 to TRBJ1-1, with TRBD1 identical over 7 bases. The length of the CDR3 is 16 residues. Looked up from germline, CDR1 is SGHAT and CDR2 is FQDESV (reference sequence). The V and J ends lost 5 bases and 1 base, in that order; junction bases with no gene match: 10. CDR3 DNA sequence: TGTGCCAGCAGCGCGAGAATGGGACAGAGGAACACTGAAGCTTTCTTT. Amino acids: CASSARMGQRNTEAFF.

The J gene is TRBJ2-5, the V gene TRBV6-5, with 8 positions matching TRBD2. CDR3 length: 12 amino acids. Germline CDR1 and CDR2: MNHEY and SVGAGI. The V and J ends lost 5 bases and 9 bases, in that order; junction bases with no gene match: 5. The CDR3 loop is CASSTPGGAQYF. DNA for the CDR3: TGTGCCAGCAGTACTCCCGGGGGGGCCCAGTACTTC.

The genes are TRBV6-5 and TRBJ1-2; D is uncertain. The ends were cut back, 7 bases at V and 4 bases at J, with 16 bases in the middle. Germline lookup yields CDR1 MNHEY and CDR2 SVGAGI. This CDR3 is 14 amino acids long. The DNA of the CDR3 is TGTGCCAGCATCCAACCCGGACGGTCCTATGGCTACACCTTC. Protein sequence: CASIQPGRSYGYTF.

The V gene is TRBV4-2, the J gene TRBJ2-2; the match to TRBD2 covers 9 bases. CDR3 length: 16 amino acids. The J segment lost 5 bases and the V segment lost 4 bases, leaving 8 bases of the junction unmatched. Germline assignment: CDR1 LGHNA and CDR2 YNFKEQ. Here the CDR3 DNA reads TGTGCCAGCAGCCTCCGGGTTAGCGGGGGTACCGGGGAGCTGTTTTTT. Translated: CASSLRVSGGTGELFF.

The chain joins TRBV7-8 to TRBJ2-1; D unresolved. CDR3 size: 14 residues. Germline CDR1 SGHVS, CDR2 FQNEAQ. Trimming took 3 bases from V and 4 from J, leaving 10 bases between them. The CDR3 DNA is TGTGCCAGCAGCTTGAAAAGGAAATACAATGAGCAGTTCTTC. This sequence encodes CASSLKRKYNEQFF.

The genes are TRBV4-2 and TRBJ2-7, with 8 bases matching TRBD2. V lost 0 bases, J lost 6 bases, and 13 bases stayed unmatched. This CDR3 is 17 amino acids long. Germline assignment: CDR1 LGHNA and CDR2 YNFKEQ. This CDR3 is CASSQDRRAGEPGEQYF. CDR3 bases: TGTGCCAGCAGCCAAGATCGTCGAGCGGGGGAACCGGGCGAGCAGTACTTC.

The chain couples TRBV25-1 to TRBJ1-4; D is unclear. The germline V and J ends were trimmed by 9 bases and 11 bases, with 16 bases remaining between them. Germline V gives CDR1 MGHDK, CDR2 SYGVNS. This CDR3 contains 12 residues. In nucleotides, the CDR3 is TGTGCCAGTCGACGGGTCGGTGGGAAACTGTTTTTT. It codes for CASRRVGGKLFF.

This clone was seen ten or more times. The chain joins TRBV30 to TRBJ2-2; D is unresolved. CDR1 is GTSNPN, CDR2 SVGIG, per germline (reference sequence). This CDR3 region has 12 residues. V was shortened by 2 bases and J by 6 bases, with 7 bases between the two germline ends. The CDR3 sequence: CAWSLSAGELFF. As DNA, the CDR3 is TGTGCCTGGAGTCTCTCGGCCGGGGAGCTGTTTTTT. Based on the CDR3 plus reference TRBV30 and TRBJ2-2, the full variable domain is SQTIHQWPATLVQPVGSPLSLECTVEGTSNPNLYWYRQAAGRGLQLLFYSVGIGQISSEVPQNLSASRPQDRQFILSSKKLLLSDSGFYLCAWSLSAGELFFGEGSRLTVL.

This clone appeared a single time. V and J are TRBV28 and TRBJ1-2; TRBD1 matches at 8 bases. The germline gives CDR1 MDHEN, CDR2 SYDVKM. There are 15 residues in the CDR3. With 4 bases clipped from V and 3 bases from J, the junction kept 7 bases outside the gene matches. CDR3 sequence: CASSSDRGGDYGYTF. CDR3 DNA: TGTGCCAGCAGTTCTGACAGGGGCGGGGACTATGGCTACACCTTC.

Here the CDR3 reads CASSRTDRDSYEQYF. The CDR3 DNA is TGTGCCAGCAGTCGGACGGACCGGGACTCCTACGAGCAGTACTTC. The V and J genes are TRBV27 and TRBJ2-7; possibly TRBD2 for D (5 bases). The V gene's germline CDR1 is MNHEY and CDR2 SMNVEV (reference sequence). The CDR3 has 15 amino acids. Trimming left V 5 bases short and J 0 bases short, with 14 bases between.

The rearrangement uses TRBV4-2 and TRBJ2-1, with 9 bases that match TRBD2. The CDR3 totals 17 residues. Germline loops: CDR1 LGHNA, CDR2 YNFKEQ. The J segment lost 7 bases and the V segment lost 0 bases, leaving 10 bases of the junction unmatched. This CDR3 is CASSQDTGSGSGNEQFF. The CDR3 DNA reads as TGTGCCAGCAGCCAAGATACGGGTAGCGGGAGTGGAAATGAGCAGTTCTTC.

This chain uses TRBV19 with TRBJ1-1; a weak D match, TRBD1 (5 bases). Germline V CDR1 and CDR2: LNHDA, SQIVND (reference sequence). This CDR3 contains 18 residues. Between the trimmed V and J ends, which lost 5 bases and 1 base, there was a span of 23 bases. The CDR3 is CASSLPTGLRQTNTEAFF. CDR3 sequence (DNA): TGTGCCAGTAGTCTCCCAACAGGATTACGGCAAACGAACACTGAAGCTTTCTTT. The full variable domain, with the rest looked up from reference TRBV19 and TRBJ1-1, is DGGITQSPKYLFRKEGQNVTLSCEQNLNHDAMYWYRQDPGQGLRLIYYSQIVNDFQKGDIAEGYSVSREKKESFPLTVTSAQKNPTAFYLCASSLPTGLRQTNTEAFFGQGTRLTVV.

The chain has TRBV7-2 and TRBJ2-5, with D maybe TRBD2 (5 bases). From germline, CDR1 is SGHTA and CDR2 FQGNSA. V lost 5 bases and J lost 2, with 12 bases in between. This CDR3 comprises 14 residues. The CDR3 region is CASSRERKQETQYF. The CDR3 DNA sequence: TGTGCCAGCAGCCGAGAGCGGAAGCAAGAGACCCAGTACTTC. Using reference TRBV7-2 and TRBJ2-5 for the parts outside the CDR3, the full variable domain is GAGVSQSPSNKVTEKGKDVELRCDPISGHTALYWYRQSLGQGLEFLIYFQGNSAPDKSGLPSDRFSAERTGGSVSTLTIQRTQQEDSAVYLCASSRERKQETQYFGPGTRLLVL.

The V call is TRBV7-9, the J call TRBJ1-1, with unresolved D. V gave up 3 bases and J gave up 4 bases, with 9 bases separating them. CDR3 size: 13 residues. Germline values: CDR1 SEHNR, CDR2 FQNEAQ (reference sequence). The CDR3 sequence is CASSLYRPTEAFF. As DNA, the CDR3 is TGTGCCAGCAGCTTGTACAGACCCACTGAAGCTTTCTTT.

This chain links TRBV7-2 with TRBJ2-3; D call uncertain. The V gene lost 3 bases and the J gene lost 3 bases, with 13 bases spanning the gap. The CDR3 runs 15 residues. Germline V CDR1 and CDR2: SGHTA, FQGNSA. DNA for the CDR3: TGTGCCAGCAGCTTTCGGTCCGTAGGTACAGATACGCAGTATTTT. It is translated as CASSFRSVGTDTQYF.

The chain has TRBV5-5 and TRBJ2-2; D is perhaps TRBD1 (5 bases). CDR1 SGHKS and CDR2 YYEKEE come from the germline V gene (reference sequence). The V and J ends lost 4 bases and 4 bases respectively, with 17 bases between them. CDR3 length: 16 amino acids. CDR3 nucleotide sequence: TGTGCCAGCAGCCCCGGGCAGGGTAGGGGCACCGGGGAGCTGTTTTTT. This sequence encodes CASSPGQGRGTGELFF.

The V gene is TRBV5-4, the J gene TRBJ1-6; 10 bases line up with TRBD1. The germline CDR1 and CDR2 sequences are SGHNT and YYREEE (reference sequence). With 5 bases clipped from V and 7 bases from J, the junction kept 6 bases outside the gene matches. The CDR3 contains 15 residues. This chain's CDR3 is CASRVTGGFNSPLHF. As DNA, the CDR3 is TGTGCCAGCAGGGTGACAGGGGGCTTCAATTCACCCCTCCACTTT.

The V and J genes are TRBV4-2 and TRBJ2-7; 9 bases are a match to TRBD1. The CDR3 is 15 residues long. Germline V gives CDR1 LGHNA, CDR2 YNFKEQ. The J segment lost 4 bases and the V segment lost 1 base, leaving 5 bases of the junction unmatched. The CDR3 loop is CASSQVDRGAYEQYF. The CDR3 DNA reads TGTGCCAGCAGCCAAGTCGACAGGGGGGCATACGAGCAGTACTTC.

The chain links TRBV4-3 to TRBJ2-7; D call uncertain. Trimming took 1 base from V and 2 from J, leaving 6 bases between them. Germline V gene lookup returns CDR1 LGHNA and CDR2 YSLEER. There are 13 residues in the CDR3. DNA of the CDR3: TGCGCCAGCAGCCAAGGGCTTGCCTACGAGCAGTACTTC. Its translation: CASSQGLAYEQYF.

In its sample, this clone was seen a few times. The chain carries TRBV27 and TRBJ2-7; TRBD2 matches 13 bases. J gave up 5 bases and V 6 bases, and 7 bases lay outside the gene matches. CDR3 size: 15 residues. Germline CDR1 reads MNHEY; CDR2 reads SMNVEV (reference sequence). The CDR3 DNA is TGTGCCAGCAGAGGGACTAGCGGGAAGCCTGACGAGCAGTACTTC. It yields the protein CASRGTSGKPDEQYF.